This TCR beta chain was found in a study of beta chain features in type 1 diabetes. Study-level background: The patient and healthy donor groups were comparable for age, gender and cell yields. General study results and limits: Type 1 diabetes patients had fewer VDJ junction insertions and more deletions. Patients' naive, central memory and Treg TCRB repertoires seemed closer to one another than those of healthy donors.

CDR1 is MNHEY, CDR2 SVGAGI, per germline. Trimming took 7 bases from V and 1 from J, leaving 8 bases between them. The CDR3 contains 13 residues. A note on this clone: Its cognate antigen is unknown.

There was one heparinised blood draw per donor, averaging about 116 mL. All of the isolated RNA was reverse transcribed, so expressed TCRB transcripts were sequenced. The method was immunoSEQ multiplex PCR; TCRdb's version includes in-frame clones alone and lacks a portion of them. The data contain about 260,000 clones, around 68% of them singletons. The sequence was collected from a man aged 30-40 years in good health. The material sequenced was naive CD4+ T cells from blood. This chain uses TRBV6-5 with TRBJ2-4; D remains ambiguous. This chain's CDR3 is CASMTGAKNIQYF. CDR3 nucleotides: TGTGCCAGCATGACCGGGGCCAAAAACATTCAGTACTTC.